The 20 T cell receptor beta chains reported below all come from one sample, sequenced in a study of early T cells in non-severe SARS-CoV-2 infection. TCRdb reanalysed the 5' RACE reads using MiXCR and keeps one entry per CDR3 protein. Of approximately 75,000 distinct CDR3 sequences in the sample, 4.6% were seen once. The specimen was whole blood, collected at baseline. These receptors were obtained from an adult who was a healthcare worker with PCR-confirmed SARS-CoV-2 infection or an uninfected control (not recorded which). The donor label of this sample is uncertain.

This clonotype was recorded many times. The CDR3 spells CASSRDTYYNEQFF. CDR3 in DNA: TGTGCCAGCAGCCGGGACACATACTACAATGAGCAGTTCTTC. The V call is TRBV6-1, the J call TRBJ2-1; tentatively, D is TRBD1 (6 bases). The ends were cut back, 6 bases at V and 3 bases at J, with 12 bases in the middle. Germline V gene sequence: CDR1 MNHNS, CDR2 SASEGT. The CDR3 is 14 residues long.

This clonotype was counted many times. V gene TRBV12-3 or TRBV12-4 combines with J gene TRBJ2-2; 7 nucleotides line up with TRBD1. Unmatched junction bases numbered 9, after V lost 7 bases and J lost 4 bases. This CDR3 is built from 15 residues. CDR3 protein: CASTNRGVGTGELFF. CDR3 nucleotides: TGTGCCAGCACCAACAGGGGCGTCGGCACCGGGGAGCTGTTTTTT.

This clonotype has ten or more counts. The chain has TRBV7-9 and TRBJ1-2, with D possibly TRBD1 on 5 matching bases. V was trimmed by 1 base and J by 3 bases, leaving 12 bases between them. CDR1 and CDR2 from the germline V gene are SEHNR and FQNEAQ (reference sequence). The CDR3 length is 15 residues. CDR3 in DNA: TGTGCCAGCAGCTTAGTCCAGGGTAAGGACTATGGCTACACCTTC. Its protein product is CASSLVQGKDYGYTF.

Many counts were recorded for this clonotype. This chain connects TRBV7-9 to TRBJ1-2; D unclear. V dropped 0 bases and J dropped 5 bases, with 16 bases sitting between them. The CDR3 loop spans 16 amino acids. Germline-derived CDR1 and CDR2 are SEHNR and FQNEAQ (reference sequence). The CDR3, as DNA: TGTGCCAGCAGCTTAGCGGGTATCGGTGAACCATATGGCTACACCTTC. Protein: CASSLAGIGEPYGYTF.

In this sample, this clonotype turned up many times. The chain carries TRBV4-3 and TRBJ1-6; 7 nucleotides line up with TRBD1. Germline assignment: CDR1 LGHNA and CDR2 YSLEER. This CDR3 spans 16 amino acids. V lost 5 bases to trimming and J lost 12 bases; unmatched junction nucleotides: 16. CDR3 sequence: CASSSAGRQGTLPLHF. CDR3 coding DNA: TGCGCCAGCAGCTCAGCAGGGCGACAGGGTACCCTACCCCTCCACTTT.

This clonotype was recorded at least ten times. The gene calls are TRBV14 and TRBJ2-1, with 7 bases matching TRBD1. Germline CDR1 and CDR2: SGHDN and FVKESK. The junction had 6 bases not matched to a gene; V was cut back by 5 bases and J by 2 bases. The CDR3 covers 15 residues. This CDR3 is CASSIRGQAYNEQFF. The CDR3 coding sequence is TGTGCCAGCAGCATCAGAGGACAGGCCTACAATGAGCAGTTCTTC.

The chain joins TRBV6-2 or TRBV6-3 to TRBJ1-5; D remains ambiguous. Germline loops: CDR1 MNHEY, CDR2 SVGEGT. V was pared by 2 bases and J by 3 bases, with 11 bases between. This CDR3 comprises 15 residues. The DNA of the CDR3 is TGTGCCAGCAGTTACCCCAGTGGGATCAATCAGCCCCAGCATTTT. This sequence encodes CASSYPSGINQPQHF.

This clonotype appeared many times. The V call is TRBV7-2, the J call TRBJ2-5; D is tentatively TRBD1 or TRBD2 (6 bases each). The CDR3 loop spans 13 amino acids. V lost 7 bases and J lost 3, with 12 bases in between. In germline, CDR1 is SGHTA, CDR2 FQGNSA. Written as DNA, the CDR3 is TGTGCCAGCAACCTAGGGGGGAAAGAGACCCAGTACTTC. Translated: CASNLGGKETQYF.

The chain carries TRBV6-1 and TRBJ1-5, with D tentatively TRBD1 (6 bases). Trimming stripped 8 bases from V and 3 bases from J, with 17 bases between. The CDR3 runs 15 residues. CDR1 and CDR2 (germline): MNHNS, SASEGT. CDR3 amino acids: CASVPRTVFNQPQHF. The CDR3, as DNA: TGTGCCAGCGTCCCGAGGACAGTATTCAATCAGCCCCAGCATTTT.

The genes are TRBV10-2 and TRBJ1-6; D may be TRBD1 (5 bases). Deletions cut 7 bases from V and 0 bases from J, with 16 bases between. The CDR3 has 17 residues. Germline V gene sequence: CDR1 WSHSY, CDR2 SAAADI. The CDR3 loop reads CASTLTDMSSYNSPLHF. The CDR3 bases are TGCGCCAGCACCCTGACAGATATGAGCTCCTATAATTCACCCCTCCACTTT.

This clonotype occurred a few times. The chain couples TRBV2 to TRBJ2-1; TRBD2 might be the D (5 bases). The germline V and J ends were trimmed by 6 bases and 0 bases, with 15 bases remaining between them. CDR1 and CDR2 (germline): SNHLY, FYNNEI. CDR3 length: 16 residues. The CDR3 sequence is CASSASGDSSYNEQFF. Written as DNA, the CDR3 is TGTGCCAGCAGCGCGAGCGGCGATAGCTCCTACAATGAGCAGTTCTTC.

This clonotype has ten or more counts. The gene calls are TRBV12-3 or TRBV12-4 and TRBJ2-4; TRBD1 is a possible D gene (7 bases). The CDR3 has 14 residues. V shed 5 bases and J shed 3 bases, with 11 bases lying between them. The CDR3 DNA reads TGTGCCAGCAGTGGAGGGGGCGGCAAAAACATTCAGTACTTC. It yields the protein CASSGGGGKNIQYF.

There are many counts of this clonotype. The chain uses TRBV11-2 and TRBJ2-7; D might be TRBD1 (6 bases). With 4 bases removed from V and 1 base from J, the gap between germline ends came to 14 bases. This CDR3 comprises 15 residues. CDR1 and CDR2 from the germline V gene are SGHAT and FQNNGV. The CDR3 loop is CASSSSTGISYEQYF. CDR3 bases: TGTGCCAGCAGCTCATCCACAGGGATATCCTACGAGCAGTACTTC.

In its sample, this clonotype was seen many times. V is TRBV7-8 and J is TRBJ1-5; a possible D gene is TRBD1 (5 bases). This CDR3 spans 13 amino acids. V lost 1 base and J 4 bases, leaving 5 bases between the germline ends. The V gene's germline CDR1 is SGHVS and CDR2 FQNEAQ. The CDR3 loop is CASSLGTNQPQHF. The CDR3 DNA is TGTGCCAGCAGCTTAGGGACAAATCAGCCCCAGCATTTT. Supplemented by reference TRBV7-8 and TRBJ1-5, the full variable domain reads GAGVSQSPRYKVAKRGQDVALRCDPISGHVSLFWYQQALGQGPEFLTYFQNEAQLDKSGLPSDRFFAERPEGSVSTLKIQRTQQEDSAVYLCASSLGTNQPQHFGDGTRLSIL.

This clonotype has more than one count but fewer than ten. The genes are TRBV7-6 and TRBJ2-2; the D is unclear. Trimming left V 5 bases short and J 5 bases short, with 12 bases between. The CDR3 is 14 residues long. CDR1 and CDR2 (germline): SGHVS, FNYEAQ. Here the CDR3 DNA reads TGTGCCAGCAGCCACAGCTGGGGAACCGGGGAGCTGTTTTTT. It codes for CASSHSWGTGELFF. Full variable domain (remainder filled in from reference TRBV7-6 and TRBJ2-2): GAGVSQSPRYKVTKRGQDVALRCDPISGHVSLYWYRQALGQGPEFLTYFNYEAQQDKSGLPNDRFSAERPEGSISTLTIQRTEQRDSAMYRCASSHSWGTGELFFGEGSRLTVL.

The rearrangement joins TRBV6-2 or TRBV6-3 to TRBJ2-3; D is unresolved. The CDR3 sequence is 14 residues long. CDR1 MNHEY and CDR2 SVGEGT come from the germline V gene. The V gene lost 6 bases and the J gene lost 1 base, with 11 bases spanning the gap. CDR3 loop: CASSYLVGTDTQYF. The DNA of the CDR3 is TGTGCCAGCAGCTACCTCGTGGGCACAGATACGCAGTATTTT.

This clonotype was seen repeatedly, ten times or more. The chain uses TRBV6-2 or TRBV6-3 and TRBJ2-1, with 7 bases aligning to TRBD1. The length of the CDR3 is 16 residues. V dropped 8 bases and J dropped 3; count of bases not matched to a gene: 13. CDR1 is MNHEY, CDR2 SVGEGT, per germline. CDR3: CASQEDEGAYYNEQFF. In nucleotides, the CDR3 is TGTGCCAGCCAGGAAGACGAGGGGGCCTACTACAATGAGCAGTTCTTC.

This clonotype was observed a few times. This chain joins TRBV27 and TRBJ2-2; D is perhaps TRBD1 or TRBD2 (5 bases each). The CDR3 is made up of 14 amino acids. V dropped 9 bases and J dropped 3 bases, with 14 bases sitting between them. Per germline, CDR1 MNHEY and CDR2 SMNVEV (reference sequence). The CDR3 nucleotides are TGTGCCAGTTGGAGGCGAGGGGACACCGGGGAGCTGTTTTTT. Protein product: CASWRRGDTGELFF.

There are many counts of this clonotype. V and J are TRBV7-2 and TRBJ2-3; D is possibly TRBD1 (5 bases). There are 15 residues in the CDR3. V was trimmed by 3 bases and J by 3 bases, leaving 13 bases between them. CDR1 is SGHTA and CDR2 is FQGNSA in the germline V gene. The CDR3 is CASSFDSLETDTQYF. The CDR3 DNA reads as TGTGCCAGCAGCTTCGACAGCTTGGAGACAGATACGCAGTATTTT.

This clonotype was seen at least ten times. The chain has TRBV27 and TRBJ2-5; D unclear. The V and J ends lost 1 base and 2 bases respectively, with 5 bases between them. The CDR3 covers 13 residues. The germline V gene encodes CDR1 MNHEY and CDR2 SMNVEV (reference sequence). In nucleotides, the CDR3 is TGTGCCAGCAGTTTATTGGGGCAAGAGACCCAGTACTTC. Encoded protein: CASSLLGQETQYF.